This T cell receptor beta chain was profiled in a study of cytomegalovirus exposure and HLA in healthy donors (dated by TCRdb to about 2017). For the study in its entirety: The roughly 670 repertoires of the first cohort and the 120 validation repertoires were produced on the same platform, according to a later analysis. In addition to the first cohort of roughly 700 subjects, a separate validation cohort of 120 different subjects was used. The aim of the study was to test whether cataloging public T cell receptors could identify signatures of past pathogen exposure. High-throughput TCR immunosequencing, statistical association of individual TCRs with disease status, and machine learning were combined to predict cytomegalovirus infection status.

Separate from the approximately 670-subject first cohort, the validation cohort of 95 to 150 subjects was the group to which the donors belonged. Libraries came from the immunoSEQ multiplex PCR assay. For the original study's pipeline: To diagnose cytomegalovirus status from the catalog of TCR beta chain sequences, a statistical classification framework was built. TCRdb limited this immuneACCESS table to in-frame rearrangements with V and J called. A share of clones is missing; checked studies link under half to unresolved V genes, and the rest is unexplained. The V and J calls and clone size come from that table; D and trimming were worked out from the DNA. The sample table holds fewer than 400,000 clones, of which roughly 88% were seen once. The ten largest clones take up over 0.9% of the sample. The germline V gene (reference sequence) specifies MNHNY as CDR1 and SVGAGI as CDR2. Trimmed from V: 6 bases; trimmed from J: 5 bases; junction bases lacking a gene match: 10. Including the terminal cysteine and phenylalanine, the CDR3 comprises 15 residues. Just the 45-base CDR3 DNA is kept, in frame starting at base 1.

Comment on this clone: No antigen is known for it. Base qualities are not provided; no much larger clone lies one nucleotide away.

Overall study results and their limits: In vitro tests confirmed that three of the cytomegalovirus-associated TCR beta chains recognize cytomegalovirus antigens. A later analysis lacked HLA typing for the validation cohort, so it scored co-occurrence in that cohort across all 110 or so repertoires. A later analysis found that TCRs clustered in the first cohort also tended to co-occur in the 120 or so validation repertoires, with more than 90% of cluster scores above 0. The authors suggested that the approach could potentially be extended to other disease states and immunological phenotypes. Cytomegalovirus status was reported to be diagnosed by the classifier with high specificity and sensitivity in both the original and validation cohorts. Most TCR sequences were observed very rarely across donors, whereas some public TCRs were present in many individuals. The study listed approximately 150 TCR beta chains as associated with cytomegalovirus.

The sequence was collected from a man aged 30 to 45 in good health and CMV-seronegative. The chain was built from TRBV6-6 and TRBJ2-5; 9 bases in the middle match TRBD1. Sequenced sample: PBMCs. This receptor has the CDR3 CASRPPGQGLETQYF. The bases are TGTGCCAGCAGACCCCCGGGACAGGGTTTGGAGACCCAGTACTTC.